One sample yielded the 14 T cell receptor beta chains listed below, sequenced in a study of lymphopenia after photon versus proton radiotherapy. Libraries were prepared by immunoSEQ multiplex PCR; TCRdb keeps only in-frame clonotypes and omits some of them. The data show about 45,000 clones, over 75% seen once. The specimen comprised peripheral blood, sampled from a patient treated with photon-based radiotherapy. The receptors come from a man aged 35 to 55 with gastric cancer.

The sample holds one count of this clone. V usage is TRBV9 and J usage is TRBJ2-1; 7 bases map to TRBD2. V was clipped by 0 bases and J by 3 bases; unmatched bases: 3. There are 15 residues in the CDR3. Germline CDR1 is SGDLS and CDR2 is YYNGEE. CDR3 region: CASSVAGGYYNEQFF. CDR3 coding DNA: TGTGCCAGCAGCGTAGCCGGGGGGTACTACAATGAGCAGTTCTTC.

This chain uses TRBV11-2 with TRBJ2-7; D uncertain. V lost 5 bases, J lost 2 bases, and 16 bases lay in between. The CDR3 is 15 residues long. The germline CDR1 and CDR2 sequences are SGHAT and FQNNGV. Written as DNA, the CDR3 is TGTGCCAGCAGCCCCCTTCGGATTATCCCCTACGAGCAGTACTTC. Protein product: CASSPLRIIPYEQYF.

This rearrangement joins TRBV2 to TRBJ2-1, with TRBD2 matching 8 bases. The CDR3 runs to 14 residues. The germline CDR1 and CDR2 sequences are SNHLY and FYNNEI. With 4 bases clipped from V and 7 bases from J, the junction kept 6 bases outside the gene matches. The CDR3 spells CASSVAGFGNEQFF. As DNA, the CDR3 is TGTGCCAGCAGTGTAGCGGGGTTTGGGAATGAGCAGTTCTTC.

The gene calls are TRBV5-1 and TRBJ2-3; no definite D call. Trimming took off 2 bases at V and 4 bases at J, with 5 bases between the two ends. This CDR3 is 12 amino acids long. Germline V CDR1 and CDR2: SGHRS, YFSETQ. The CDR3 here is CASSFQSDTQYF. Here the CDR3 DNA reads TGCGCCAGCAGCTTTCAGTCAGATACGCAGTATTTT.

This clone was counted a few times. As DNA, the CDR3 is TGTGCCAGCAGCCCCGACAGTCTCTATGGCTACACCTTC. Translated: CASSPDSLYGYTF. The gene calls are TRBV7-9 and TRBJ1-2; tentatively, D is TRBD1 (5 bases). CDR3 length: 13 residues. With 5 bases removed from V and 4 bases from J, the gap between germline ends came to 11 bases. From germline, CDR1 is SEHNR and CDR2 FQNEAQ (reference sequence).

The CDR3 DNA reads TGTGCCAGCCACCGCAGGGGTATCCCAGATACGCAGTATTTT. Protein: CASHRRGIPDTQYF. The V gene is TRBV2, the J gene TRBJ2-3; D is perhaps TRBD1 (6 bases). Germline CDR1 SNHLY, CDR2 FYNNEI. This CDR3 is 14 amino acids long. The ends were cut back, 8 bases at V and 4 bases at J, with 16 bases in the middle.

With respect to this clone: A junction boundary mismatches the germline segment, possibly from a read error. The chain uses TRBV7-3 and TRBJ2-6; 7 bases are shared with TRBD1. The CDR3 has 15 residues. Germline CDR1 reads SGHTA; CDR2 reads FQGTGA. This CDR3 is CASSPDRSVANVLTF. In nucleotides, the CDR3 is TGTGCCAGCAGCCCGGACAGGTCTGTGGCCAACGTCCTGACTTTC.

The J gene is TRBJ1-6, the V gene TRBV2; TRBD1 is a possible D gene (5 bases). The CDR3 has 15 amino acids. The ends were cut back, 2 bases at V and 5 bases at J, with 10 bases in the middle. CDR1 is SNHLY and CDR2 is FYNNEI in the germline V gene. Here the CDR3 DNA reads TGTGCCAGCAGTGAACGCAGGGCCGATAATTCACCCCTCCACTTT. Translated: CASSERRADNSPLHF.

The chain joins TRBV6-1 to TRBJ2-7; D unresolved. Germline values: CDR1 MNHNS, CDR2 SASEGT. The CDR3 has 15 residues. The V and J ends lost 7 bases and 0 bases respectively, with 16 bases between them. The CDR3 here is CASTLSHGNSYEQYF. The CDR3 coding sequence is TGTGCCAGCACCCTATCCCACGGAAACTCCTACGAGCAGTACTTC.

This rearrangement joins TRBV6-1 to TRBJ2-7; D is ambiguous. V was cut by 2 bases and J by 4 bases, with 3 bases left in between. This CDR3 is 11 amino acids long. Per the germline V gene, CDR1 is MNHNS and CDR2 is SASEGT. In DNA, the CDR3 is TGTGCCAGCAGTGAACTGTACGAGCAGTACTTC. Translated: CASSELYEQYF.

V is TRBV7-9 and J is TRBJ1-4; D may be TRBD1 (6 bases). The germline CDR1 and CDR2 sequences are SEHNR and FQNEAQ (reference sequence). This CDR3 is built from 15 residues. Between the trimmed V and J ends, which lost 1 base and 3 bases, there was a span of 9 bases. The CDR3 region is CASSLDRDANEKLFF. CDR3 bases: TGTGCCAGCAGCTTAGACAGGGATGCTAATGAAAAACTGTTTTTT.

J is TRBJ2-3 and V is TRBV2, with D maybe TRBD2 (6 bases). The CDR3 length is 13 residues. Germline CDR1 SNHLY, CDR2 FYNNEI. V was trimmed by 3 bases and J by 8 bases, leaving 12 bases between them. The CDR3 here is CASSEVVGGTQYF. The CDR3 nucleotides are TGTGCCAGCAGTGAGGTAGTGGGGGGTACGCAGTATTTT.

CDR3 in DNA: TGTGCCTGGAGTGTGGTAGGGCACTCCTACGAGCAGTACTTC. Encoded protein: CAWSVVGHSYEQYF. The chain employs TRBV30 and TRBJ2-7; unclear D gene. Germline-derived CDR1 and CDR2 are GTSNPN and SVGIG (reference sequence). There are 14 residues in the CDR3. V was trimmed by 0 bases and J by 0 bases, leaving 9 bases between them.

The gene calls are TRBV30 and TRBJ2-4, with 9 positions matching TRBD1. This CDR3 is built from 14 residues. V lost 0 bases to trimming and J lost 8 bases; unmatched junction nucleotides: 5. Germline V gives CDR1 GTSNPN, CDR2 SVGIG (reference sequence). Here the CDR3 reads CAWSVTGGRDIQYF. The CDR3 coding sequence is TGTGCCTGGAGTGTCACAGGGGGCCGGGACATTCAGTACTTC.